This T cell receptor (beta chain) derives from a study of T cells in Graves' hyperthyroidism and ophthalmopathy (dated by TCRdb to between 2019 and 2020). In the study overall: Peripheral blood was sampled at the time of initial diagnosis, prior to any treatment. Prospective prediction of ophthalmopathy was tested in an independent validation cohort of 18 to 20 hyperthyroidism patients and 17 patients who later progressed to ophthalmopathy. The roughly 90 discovery patients were divided at random into training and test sets in a 7:3 ratio. The paper reports TCR Vbeta CDR3 sequencing of approximately 140 peripheral blood samples: 40 or so ophthalmopathy, 75 to 80 hyperthyroidism and around 17 progressor patients. After blood sampling, hyperthyroidism patients were treated with methimazole at a starting dose of 30 mg daily, and ophthalmopathy patients were treated with high-dose intravenous methylprednisolone. In addition, the study compared T-cell repertoires in thyroid tissue and in blood from roughly six Graves' hyperthyroidism patients. TCR V-J signatures able to tell the groups apart were searched for in a discovery cohort of about a hundred patients, of whom under 45 had Graves' ophthalmopathy and around 57 had stable Graves' hyperthyroidism.

General study outcomes and caveats: In cross-validation, a model built on a 13 V-J signature told ophthalmopathy apart from stable hyperthyroidism with approximately 90% sensitivity and 81% to 82% specificity, and in testing the same model reached 80%/75%. In validation, the model predicted progression to ophthalmopathy a median of 6.5 months before onset, with roughly 68% sensitivity and roughly 77% specificity. Most expanded thyroid clonotypes (frequency above 0.001) were also detected in blood, suggesting blood repertoires may reflect thyroid immune responses. Sample size was not statistically predetermined, and blinding of investigators to group allocation was not performed.

The hyperthyroidism patients were between 18 and 65 years old and newly diagnosed, with a disease duration of less than 2 months. The study excluded patients with uncontrolled infections, other autoimmune diseases, pregnancy or lactation. Clinical symptoms, serum thyroxine and TRAb, thyroid ultrasound, and orbital computed tomography formed the basis for the diagnoses. For progressor patients, blood was drawn at the first diagnosis of hyperthyroidism, before any ophthalmopathy symptoms had appeared. PBMCs were isolated from approximately 10 ml of fresh peripheral blood by Ficoll-Paque density gradient centrifugation. Progressor patients were first diagnosed with Graves' hyperthyroidism and then developed ophthalmopathy during follow-up. Trizol reagent was used to extract total RNA, and RNA quality was then checked on an Agilent 2100 Bioanalyzer. This clonotype appeared many times. No cognate antigen has been identified for it. No per-base quality is available; no much larger clone lies one base away.

The TCR beta CDR3 regions were amplified from the RNA transcripts. For the first round of RT-PCR on the TCR CDR3, the HTBI primer set was used together with the Qiagen OneStep RT-PCR kit. The libraries were constructed in a second round of multiplex PCR and then size-selected and purified. Libraries were sequenced paired-end with 100 bp reads on an Illumina HiSeq2000. Turning to the authors' computational methods: SOAPnuke was used to process the raw data, removing reads that contained adapters or uncalled bases, had a mean Phred below 15, or lacked an exact match to the constant primer or identifier. COPE v1.2.5 was used to merge high-quality paired reads, and clonotypes were defined as unique nucleotide sequences. Clonotypes were aligned to IMGT TRBV, TRBD and TRBJ reference segments using MiTCR v1.1. The analysis included only V-J combinations with a frequency above 0.0001, which together covered approximately 99% of the repertoires. The TCS score was defined as F50 (clonal expansion) divided by E x V (chaos), with BLOSUM62-based TCRdist calculated between CDR3 peptides within each V-J. Welch's t-statistics and random forest reduced around 520 V-J features to 13, which were used in a naive Bayes classifier (R e1071). TCRdb reprocessed the public reads (quality trimming at Q25 with fastp, clone calling with MiXCR) and kept in-frame beta chains. Entries that share a CDR3 protein sequence are merged under the most common genes and DNA. For this entry, the V and J calls and clone size follow TCRdb and not the study's own pipeline. The sample yields roughly 360,000 distinct CDR3 sequences; roughly 14% were counted once. The top ten clones comprise less than 25% of the sample.

This TCR was sampled from a man under 40 with Graves' hyperthyroidism that later progressed to Graves' ophthalmopathy. Material for sequencing was blood.

The CDR3 reads as follows: CASSGQGANYGYTF. The DNA sequence is as follows: TGCGCCAGCAGCGGGCAGGGAGCTAACTATGGCTACACCTTC. Rearrangement joined TRBV5-1 to TRBJ1-2; TRBD1 is a weak D gene call, 5 bases matching. V is cut by 4 bases and J by 0 bases, and the space between the germline ends is 10 bases. For CDR1 and CDR2, the germline V gene lists SGHRS and YFSETQ. Spanning cysteine to phenylalanine, the CDR3 consists of 14 amino acids. The kept DNA is CDR3 alone, 42 bases in frame from the first base.